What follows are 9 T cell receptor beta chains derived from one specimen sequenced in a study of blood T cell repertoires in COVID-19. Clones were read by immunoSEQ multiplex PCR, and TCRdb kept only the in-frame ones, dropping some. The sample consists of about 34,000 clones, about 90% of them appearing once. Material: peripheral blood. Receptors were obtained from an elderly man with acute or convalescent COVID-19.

The CDR3 loop reads CASSPRGDTIYF. In DNA form, the CDR3 reads TGTGCCAGCTCACCCCGGGGAGACACCATATATTTT. The rearrangement uses TRBV18 and TRBJ1-3; D not certain. Trimming removed 3 bases from V and 8 bases from J, with 8 bases in between. CDR1 KGHSH and CDR2 LQKENI come from the germline V gene. The CDR3 runs 12 residues.

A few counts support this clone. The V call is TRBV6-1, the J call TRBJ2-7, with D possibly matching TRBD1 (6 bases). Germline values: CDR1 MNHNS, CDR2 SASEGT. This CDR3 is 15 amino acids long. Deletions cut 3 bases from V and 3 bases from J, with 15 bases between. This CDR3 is CASSDRGTKDYEQYF. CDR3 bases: TGTGCCAGCAGTGATAGAGGGACAAAAGACTACGAGCAGTACTTC.

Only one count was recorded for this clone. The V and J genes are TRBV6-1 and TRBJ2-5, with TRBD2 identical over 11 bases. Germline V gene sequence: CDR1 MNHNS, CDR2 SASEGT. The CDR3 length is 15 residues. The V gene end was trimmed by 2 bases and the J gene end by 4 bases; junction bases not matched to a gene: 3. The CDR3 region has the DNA TGTGCCAGCAGTGAACAAACTAGCGGGGGAGAGACCCAGTACTTC. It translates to CASSEQTSGGETQYF.

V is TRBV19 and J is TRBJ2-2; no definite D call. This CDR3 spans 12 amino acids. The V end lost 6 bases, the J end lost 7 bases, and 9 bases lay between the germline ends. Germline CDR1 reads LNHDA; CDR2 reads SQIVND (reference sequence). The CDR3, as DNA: TGTGCCAGTAGGGAGTTGGGCGGGGAGCTGTTTTTT. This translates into CASRELGGELFF.

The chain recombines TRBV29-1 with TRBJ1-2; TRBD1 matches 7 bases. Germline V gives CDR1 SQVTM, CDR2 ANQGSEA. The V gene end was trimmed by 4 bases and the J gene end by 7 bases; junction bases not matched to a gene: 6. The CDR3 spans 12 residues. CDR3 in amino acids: CSVADRWGGYTF. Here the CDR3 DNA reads TGCAGCGTTGCGGACAGGTGGGGTGGCTACACCTTC.

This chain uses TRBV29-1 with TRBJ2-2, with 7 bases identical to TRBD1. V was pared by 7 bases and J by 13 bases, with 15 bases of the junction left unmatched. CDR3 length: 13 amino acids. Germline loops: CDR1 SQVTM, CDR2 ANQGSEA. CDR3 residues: CSGSRDSQEGLFF. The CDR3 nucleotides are TGCAGCGGAAGCCGGGACAGCCAAGAAGGGCTGTTTTTT.

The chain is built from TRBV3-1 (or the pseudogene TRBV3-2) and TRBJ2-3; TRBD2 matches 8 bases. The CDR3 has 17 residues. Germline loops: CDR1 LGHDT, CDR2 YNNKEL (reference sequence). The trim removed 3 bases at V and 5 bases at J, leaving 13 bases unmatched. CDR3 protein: CASSHAKTGTRRDTQYF. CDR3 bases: TGTGCCAGCAGCCATGCAAAAACCGGGACTAGGAGAGATACGCAGTATTTT.

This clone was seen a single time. The CDR3 is CASSRDRGGSGNTIYF. DNA of the CDR3: TGCGCCAGCAGCCGGGACAGGGGCGGCTCTGGAAACACCATATATTTT. The chain employs TRBV5-1 and TRBJ1-3; 10 bases fit TRBD1. The CDR3 covers 16 residues. Germline V gene sequence: CDR1 SGHRS, CDR2 YFSETQ. With 4 bases clipped from V and 0 bases from J, the junction kept 4 bases outside the gene matches. The variable domain in full, with the rest retrieved from reference TRBV5-1 and TRBJ1-3, is KAGVTQTPRYLIKTRGQQVTLSCSPISGHRSVSWYQQTPGQGLQFLFEYFSETQRNKGNFPGRFSGRQFSNSRSEMNVSTLELGDSALYLCASSRDRGGSGNTIYFGEGSWLTVV.

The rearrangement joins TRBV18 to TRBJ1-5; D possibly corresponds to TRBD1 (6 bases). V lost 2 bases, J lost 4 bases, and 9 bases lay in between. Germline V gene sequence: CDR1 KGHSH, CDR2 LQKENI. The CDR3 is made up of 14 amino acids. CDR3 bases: TGTGCCAGCTCACCAAGACAGGATAATCAGCCCCAGCATTTT. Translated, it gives CASSPRQDNQPQHF.